Shown below are 18 T cell receptor beta chains from a single sample sequenced in a study of human T cells and chemical hapten exposure. Time point meaning: pre-sensitization, week 0. The treatment: therapeutic diphenylcyclopropenone sensitization with weekly scalp DPC. MiXCR, applied by TCRdb to the RACE reads, yields one record per CDR3 protein. Counted here are 300,000 to 450,000 distinct CDR3 sequences, 5.5% occurring once; the ten biggest clones make up less than 9%. Sequences were derived from whole blood, sampled in connection with sensitization to the hapten diphenylcyclopropenone (DPC). Receptors originate from a woman aged 18-30 years with alopecia areata. Some clones in this sample may be carry-over from other donors' samples.

The CDR3 region is CASSYSFSGGGELFF. The CDR3 nucleotides read TGTGCCAGCAGTTACTCTTTTTCGGGGGGAGGGGAGCTGTTTTTT. The rearrangement links TRBV6-5 to TRBJ2-2; 7 positions match TRBD2. V shed 0 bases and J 8 bases; nucleotides not matched to a gene: 6. CDR3 length: 15 residues. Germline V gene data show CDR1 as MNHEY and CDR2 as SVGAGI.

The chain recombines TRBV29-1 with TRBJ1-2; D unclear. There are 12 residues in the CDR3. Germline V gene data show CDR1 as SQVTM and CDR2 as ANQGSEA. Trimming removed 0 bases from V and 5 bases from J, with 7 bases in between. DNA for the CDR3: TGCAGCGTTGAAGATGCGCGGTATGGCTACACCTTC. It codes for CSVEDARYGYTF.

V is TRBV27 and J is TRBJ1-2; D gene unclear. Germline CDR1 MNHEY, CDR2 SMNVEV (reference sequence). This CDR3 is built from 8 residues. The germline V and J ends were trimmed by 7 bases and 9 bases, with 3 bases remaining between them. CDR3 coding DNA: TGTGCCAGCACCCGCTACACCTTC. Translated, it gives CASTRYTF.

This clonotype was seen ten or more times. V usage is TRBV18 and J usage is TRBJ1-1; TRBD1 aligns across 9 bases. Trimming at V came to 2 bases and at J to 1 base, leaving 2 bases not matched to a gene. The CDR3 is made up of 15 amino acids. CDR1 is KGHSH, CDR2 LQKENI, per germline. CDR3 sequence reads: CASSPWTGENTEAFF. DNA of the CDR3: TGTGCCAGCTCACCATGGACAGGGGAGAACACTGAAGCTTTCTTT.

There are many counts of this clonotype. The chain recombines TRBV7-9 with TRBJ1-1; D unresolved. Germline V gene lookup returns CDR1 SEHNR and CDR2 FQNEAQ (reference sequence). V shed 4 bases and J shed 4 bases, with 10 bases lying between them. The CDR3 totals 13 residues. The chain's CDR3 is CASSSVVGTEAFF. CDR3 bases: TGTGCCAGCAGCTCAGTGGTTGGCACTGAAGCTTTCTTT.

The chain recombines TRBV6-2 or TRBV6-3 with TRBJ1-4; weak D call: TRBD1 (5 bases). The V gene lost 5 bases and the J gene lost 2 bases, with 12 bases spanning the gap. This CDR3 spans 15 amino acids. Germline V lookup: CDR1 MNHEY, CDR2 SVGEGT. The DNA for the CDR3 is TGTGCCAGCAGTAATCCGGGACCGACTAATGAAAAACTGTTTTTT. It yields the protein CASSNPGPTNEKLFF.

The V call is TRBV19, the J call TRBJ2-7, with D hard to call. CDR1 is LNHDA, CDR2 SQIVND, per germline (reference sequence). V dropped 4 bases and J dropped 0 bases, with 7 bases sitting between them. The CDR3 spans 13 residues. The CDR3, as DNA: TGTGCCAGTAGTAATGTCCCCTCCTACGAGCAGTACTTC. It specifies CASSNVPSYEQYF.

This clonotype was seen at least ten times. The chain employs TRBV7-2 and TRBJ2-5, with 10 bases identical to TRBD2. Germline V gene data show CDR1 as SGHTA and CDR2 as FQGNSA. The CDR3 sequence is 18 residues long. With 1 base clipped from V and 2 bases from J, the junction kept 10 bases outside the gene matches. This CDR3 is CASSLESSGGAEQETQYF. CDR3 DNA sequence: TGTGCCAGCAGCTTAGAGTCCAGCGGGGGGGCCGAACAAGAGACCCAGTACTTC. Looking up the rest from reference TRBV7-2 and TRBJ2-5 gives the full variable domain: GAGVSQSPSNKVTEKGKDVELRCDPISGHTALYWYRQSLGQGLEFLIYFQGNSAPDKSGLPSDRFSAERTGGSVSTLTIQRTQQEDSAVYLCASSLESSGGAEQETQYFGPGTRLLVL.

The gene calls are TRBV6-1 and TRBJ1-5; D not resolved. V lost 11 bases and J lost 1, with 15 bases in between. Looked up from germline, CDR1 is MNHNS and CDR2 is SASEGT. CDR3 size: 14 residues. Here the CDR3 reads CAGARFTSNQPQHF. As DNA, the CDR3 is TGTGCCGGCGCCAGGTTTACGAGCAATCAGCCCCAGCATTTT.

This clonotype was detected many times. This sequence joins TRBV6-1 and TRBJ1-5; 7 bases are a match to TRBD1. The CDR3 has 13 residues. V lost 8 bases, J lost 11 bases, and 12 bases stayed unmatched. Germline CDR1 MNHNS, CDR2 SASEGT. CDR3 protein: CASGDSFSGAQHF. The CDR3 nucleotides are TGTGCCAGCGGGGACAGTTTCTCGGGAGCCCAGCATTTT.

The table lists this clonotype with a few counts. The V and J genes are TRBV6-1 and TRBJ1-5, with a tentative D call TRBD1 (6 bases). The CDR3 length is 18 residues. The V and J ends lost 4 bases and 0 bases respectively, with 19 bases between them. Germline CDR1 and CDR2: MNHNS and SASEGT. Written as DNA, the CDR3 is TGTGCCAGCAGTGGAAGACCCGGACAGAGATATAGCAATCAGCCCCAGCATTTT. It is translated as CASSGRPGQRYSNQPQHF.

The V call is TRBV24-1, the J call TRBJ2-7; perhaps TRBD1 as D (7 bases). The germline gives CDR1 KGHDR, CDR2 SFDVKD. Trimming removed 9 bases from V and 9 bases from J, with 14 bases in between. The CDR3 runs 11 residues. Written as DNA, the CDR3 is TGTGCCACCGGTTCAGGGGGAGGGCAGTACTTC. This encodes CATGSGGGQYF.

This clonotype was counted between two and nine times. The chain employs TRBV5-5 and TRBJ2-7, with TRBD2 matching 7 bases. CDR1 is SGHKS and CDR2 is YYEKEE in the germline V gene (reference sequence). The CDR3 has 14 residues. The junction had 8 bases not matched to a gene; V was cut back by 5 bases and J by 3 bases. For the CDR3, the DNA is TGTGCCAGCAGGAGCCCAGCGGGGAACTACGAGCAGTACTTC. Protein product: CASRSPAGNYEQYF. Full variable domain (missing parts from reference TRBV5-5 and TRBJ2-7): DAGVTQSPTHLIKTRGQQVTLRCSPISGHKSVSWYQQVLGQGPQFIFQYYEKEERGRGNFPDRFSARQFPNYSSELNVNALLLGDSALYLCASRSPAGNYEQYFGPGTRLTVT.

The rearrangement joins TRBV5-1 to TRBJ2-5; possibly TRBD1 or TRBD2 for D (5 bases each). Germline loops: CDR1 SGHRS, CDR2 YFSETQ. V was trimmed by 2 bases and J by 2 bases, leaving 13 bases between them. There are 15 residues in the CDR3. The DNA for the CDR3 is TGCGCCAGCAGCTTCAATGGGGACGGACAAGAGACCCAGTACTTC. Translated, it gives CASSFNGDGQETQYF.

This clonotype has just a few counts. V gene TRBV6-2 or TRBV6-3 combines with J gene TRBJ2-4, with 9 nucleotides matching TRBD1. The V and J ends lost 2 bases and 15 bases, in that order; junction bases with no gene match: 17. In germline, CDR1 is MNHEY, CDR2 SVGEGT. The CDR3 consists of 16 residues. This CDR3 reads CASSYPPDRGKTQPYF. CDR3 coding DNA: TGTGCCAGCAGTTACCCACCGGACAGGGGAAAAACCCAACCGTACTTC.

This clonotype came up many times. The chain recombines TRBV12-3 or TRBV12-4 with TRBJ1-2, with D hard to call. CDR3 length: 10 amino acids. V was trimmed by 3 bases and J by 8 bases, leaving 4 bases between them. The CDR3 DNA sequence: TGTGCCAGCAGTTTTAAAGGCTACACCTTC. Translated, it gives CASSFKGYTF.

J is TRBJ2-7 and V is TRBV3-1, with TRBD1 matching over 7 bases. With V trimmed by 4 bases and J by 12 bases, 6 bases remained unmatched. Germline CDR1 reads LGHDT; CDR2 reads YNNKEL (reference sequence). The CDR3 runs 11 residues. The CDR3 sequence is CASSLPGQSYF. DNA for the CDR3: TGTGCCAGCAGCCTTCCGGGACAGTCGTACTTC.

This clonotype was counted at least ten times. V usage is TRBV18 and J usage is TRBJ1-1; possibly TRBD1 for D (6 bases). Trimming left V 3 bases short and J 5 bases short, with 16 bases between. The CDR3 runs 15 residues. The germline gives CDR1 KGHSH, CDR2 LQKENI. The CDR3 spells CASSPNWGAQTEAFF. DNA of the CDR3: TGTGCCAGCTCACCGAACTGGGGGGCGCAAACTGAAGCTTTCTTT.